The clone carrying this T cell receptor (beta chain) occurred once. The target antigen is unknown. Method: immunoSEQ multiplex PCR; TCRdb's copy keeps in-frame clones and lacks some. Seen here are about 34,000 clones, around four fifths observed once, and the top ten hold around 30%. Sequencing was preceded by expansion of antigen-specific CD4+ T cells with viral peptide pools in the ViraFEST assay. It was after around eleven days of culture that CD4+ T cells were isolated. Vaccine recipients had no previous SARS-CoV-2 infection; their nucleocapsid antibodies were negative. It was with about 10 IU/ml IL-2 and about 10 ug/ml peptides that roughly 2.2 million PBMC per well were cultured. Trimming at V came to 7 bases and at J to 1 base, leaving 7 bases not matched to a gene. The CDR3 sequence is 13 residues long. Germline CDR1 and CDR2: GTSNPN and SVGIG (reference sequence). The sample originates from a study of vaccination effects on CD4 cells after COVID-19. Study-level information: Two-dose vaccination with either BNT162b2 or mRNA-1273 was given to the participants.

Study-level results: Few convalescent patients were studied, and early post-infection samples were lacking.

The receptor was derived from a human donor who received a COVID-19 vaccine. This material consisted of CD4+ T cells from PBMCs cultured with HCoV-OC43 spike peptides, taken before COVID-19 vaccination. Subset specified: HCoV-OC43 spike overlapping peptide pool stimulation. The chain links TRBV30 to TRBJ2-7, with TRBD1 matching 7 bases. The CDR3 coding sequence is TGTGCCTTACTCCGGGACAGTTCCTACGAGCAGTACTTC. Translation: CALLRDSSYEQYF.